A selection of T cell receptor beta chains follows, all from one sample in a study of blood T cell repertoires in COVID-19. Repertoires were generated with immunoSEQ multiplex PCR, while TCRdb's copy carries only in-frame clones and drops some. The sample has more than 250,000 clones, 88% seen once. The sample consisted of peripheral blood. These receptors all stem from a woman in her twenties or thirties with COVID-19, enrolled during active disease. Both conserved end residues are part of each CDR3. A D gene is named only where the DNA matches it firmly. Clone size appears in some rows only: once, few, many, or a class for an expanded clone.

TRBV29-1	-	TRBJ1-6	-	CSVEVGRRGWAPLHF	TGCAGCGTTGAAGTGGGGCGCAGGGGCTGGGCACCCCTCCACTTT
TRBV5-5	-	TRBJ2-7	-	CASSLMPVSYEQYF	TGTGCCAGCAGCTTGATGCCAGTCTCCTACGAGCAGTACTTC
TRBV11-2	TRBD2	TRBJ2-1	-	CASSFGGGSYNEQFF	TGTGCCAGCAGCTTCGGCGGGGGATCCTACAATGAGCAGTTCTTC
TRBV29-1	-	TRBJ1-1	-	CSADRGGSEAFF	TGCAGCGCCGACCGAGGGGGTTCTGAAGCTTTCTTT
TRBV18	-	TRBJ1-2	-	CASSPGSQYGYTF	TGTGCCAGCTCACCGGGCAGCCAGTATGGCTACACCTTC
TRBV27	TRBD2	TRBJ2-1	-	CASSLAGGGTVIRYNEQFF	TGTGCCAGCAGCTTAGCGGGGGGCGGGACGGTAATACGGTACAATGAGCAGTTCTTC
TRBV6-5	-	TRBJ2-7	-	CATKRTYEQYF	TGTGCCACCAAGCGCACCTACGAGCAGTACTTC
TRBV13	-	TRBJ1-4	-	CASSFRQEKLFF	TGTGCCAGCAGCTTTAGACAGGAAAAACTGTTTTTT
TRBV15	-	TRBJ1-5	-	CATGQASNQPQHF	TGTGCCACCGGGCAAGCTAGCAATCAGCCCCAGCATTTT
TRBV7-2	-	TRBJ1-2	-	CASSPLAGVSYGYTF	TGTGCCAGCAGCCCCCTCGCGGGGGTATCCTACGGCTACACCTTC
TRBV5-1	-	TRBJ1-2	-	CASSLGPRTANYGYTF	TGCGCCAGCAGCTTGGGCCCTCGGACAGCTAACTATGGCTACACCTTC
TRBV2	-	TRBJ2-2	-	CASSIAGVGTGELFF	TGTGCCAGCAGTATTGCAGGGGTAGGAACCGGGGAGCTGTTTTTT
TRBV5-1	TRBD1	TRBJ1-6	-	CASSLQGGGSPLHF	TGCGCCAGCAGCTTACAGGGGGGTGGTTCACCCCTCCACTTT
TRBV29-1	TRBD1	TRBJ1-2	once	CSVEAPGTGYGYTF	TGCAGCGTTGAAGCGCCCGGGACAGGCTATGGCTACACCTTC
TRBV3-1/TRBV3-2	TRBD2	TRBJ2-1	-	CASSHTSGGAYNEQFF	TGTGCCAGCAGCCATACTAGCGGGGGGGCCTACAATGAGCAGTTCTTC
TRBV28	-	TRBJ2-2	-	CASRVTGMNTGELFF	TGTGCCAGCAGGGTAACGGGGATGAACACCGGGGAGCTGTTTTTT
TRBV19	-	TRBJ2-7	-	CASSPGPGVEQYF	TGTGCCAGTAGCCCTGGGCCAGGGGTTGAGCAGTACTTC
TRBV4-1	-	TRBJ1-5	-	CASSPSGIGQPQHF	TGCGCCAGCAGCCCGTCGGGGATCGGGCAGCCCCAGCATTTT